This T cell receptor (beta chain) was identified in a study of cytomegalovirus exposure and HLA in healthy donors. Comment on this clone: Antigen: not known.

Donors likely had unrecorded immune exposures despite being nominally healthy when sampled. Primers for the PCR totalled 60 Vbeta and 13 Jbeta. Generated by immunoSEQ multiplex PCR, the TCRdb table keeps only in-frame clones and is missing some. The sample records around 62,000 clones, over 70% being singletons. Study findings and constraints: Most CMV-associated TCR beta chains were later found to appear HLA-restricted. As immune exposure information, only CMV serostatus was available.

V lost 1 base to trimming and J lost 2 bases, with 16 bases between them. Germline V gives CDR1 SGHRS, CDR2 YFSETQ. CDR3 length: 16 amino acids. The TCR sequence derives from a man between 60 and 75 years old in good health and CMV-seropositive. Sequenced material: PBMCs. V gene TRBV5-1 combines with J gene TRBJ2-7, with a weak D call TRBD1 (5 bases). The CDR3 sequence: CASSLFSTGAAYEQYF. As DNA, the CDR3 is TGCGCCAGCAGCTTGTTTAGTACAGGAGCAGCCTACGAGCAGTACTTC.